This T cell receptor (beta chain) comes out of a study of shared clonotypes between healthy human individuals. Findings of the study overall: Researchers found naive subsets generally carried larger estimated richness than memory subsets. Sequencing depth was expected to influence donor clonotype sharing.

Donation came from healthy HIV-negative adults that had no recent acute infections or vaccinations. CD45RA-negative memory and CD45RA+ naive subsets were split from the CD4+ cells. Germline V lookup: CDR1 SGHRS, CDR2 YFSETQ. CDR3 length: 13 residues. V was shortened by 0 bases and J by 6 bases, with 7 bases between the two germline ends. Regarding this clone: Antigen: not known.

Here immunoSEQ multiplex PCR was the method, and the copy in TCRdb shows in-frame clones only, minus some. The profile shows 2 million to 2.5 million clones, 85% to 95% of them singletons. The TCR originated in a young man in good health. Some clones in this sample may be carry-over from other donors' samples. The rearrangement uses TRBV5-1 and TRBJ2-4; D is unresolved. Material: naive CD4+ T cells from PBMCs. Indicated subset: CD45RA+ positively selected. Written as DNA, the CDR3 is TGCGCCAGCAGCTTGGCCGGCGGAAACATTCAGTACTTC. Translation gives CASSLAGGNIQYF.